This T cell receptor beta chain is from a study of T cells in Graves' hyperthyroidism and ophthalmopathy. Amplification of TCR beta CDR3 regions was performed using RNA transcripts as template. First-round RT-PCR of the TCR CDR3 relied on the HTBI primer set. MiXCR was run by TCRdb on the multiplex PCR reads, yielding one entry per CDR3 protein. This sample has 530,000 or so distinct CDR3 sequences, with around a quarter found just once. Trimming pared 5 bases from V and 2 bases from J, leaving 10 bases between. The CDR3 has 13 residues. Each ophthalmopathy patient scored at least 3 on the Clinical Activity Score and at least 4 on NOSPECS grade, with duration under 3 months. Uncontrolled infections, other autoimmune diseases, pregnancy or lactation led to exclusion of patients.

The chain carries TRBV12-3 or TRBV12-4 and TRBJ2-7; D is unclear. The specimen sequenced was blood. The TCR comes from a woman aged 25-40 years with Graves' ophthalmopathy. The CDR3 loop is CASSVRGTYEQYF. As DNA, the CDR3 is TGTGCCAGCAGTGTCCGTGGGACCTACGAGCAGTACTTC.